The rows below give T cell receptor beta chains drawn from one sample of a study of early stage breast cancer tumors. TCRdb keeps only in-frame clones here, not all; method: immunoSEQ multiplex PCR. In the table there are approximately 9,500 clones, 66% of which are singletons. The sample taken for sequencing was breast tumor tissue. The receptors originated from a person aged 45-60 years with breast cancer. Both conserved end residues are part of each CDR3. The order of the fields is clone size, D gene, V gene, J gene, CDR3 protein, CDR3 DNA. The D gene is left open where the match is weak. Some rows mark clone size as missing; the rest say once, few, many or name a class of expanded clone.

few,.,TRBV28,TRBJ1-5,CASSWKVKVNQPQHF,TGTGCCAGCAGTTGGAAGGTAAAGGTGAATCAGCCCCAGCATTTT
once,TRBD1,TRBV11-3,TRBJ2-7,CASSPGGRSPSYEQYF,TGTGCCAGCAGCCCAGGGGGACGGAGTCCCTCCTACGAGCAGTACTTC
.,TRBD2,TRBV30,TRBJ2-7,CAWRGTGGSEQYF,TGTGCCTGGAGAGGGACGGGAGGATCCGAGCAGTACTTC
.,TRBD2,TRBV27,TRBJ2-1,CASSLKTSGGYSYNEQFF,TGTGCCAGCAGTTTAAAGACTAGCGGGGGGTACTCCTACAATGAGCAGTTCTTC
.,TRBD2,TRBV15,TRBJ2-5,CATSPNNGLADQETQYF,TGTGCCACCAGCCCAAACAATGGGCTAGCGGACCAAGAGACCCAGTACTTC
.,.,TRBV11-1,TRBJ2-7,CASSGYVGRASYEQYF,TGTGCCAGCAGCGGGTACGTCGGCAGGGCTTCCTACGAGCAGTACTTC
.,.,TRBV7-2,TRBJ1-6,CASSLARLTSSPLHF,TGTGCCAGCAGCTTAGCCAGGCTAACTAGTTCACCCCTCCACTTT
few,.,TRBV6-5,TRBJ1-2,CASRGSNYGYTF,TGTGCCAGCAGGGGAAGTAACTATGGCTACACCTTC
.,TRBD2,TRBV7-2,TRBJ2-5,CASSLRGLAHETQYF,TGTGCCAGCAGCTTAAGGGGACTAGCCCACGAGACCCAGTACTTC
.,TRBD1,TRBV9,TRBJ1-3,CASSPVQGGNTIYF,TGTGCCAGCAGCCCCGTTCAGGGGGGGAACACCATATATTTT
few,.,TRBV10-3,TRBJ1-5,CAISDGGTQPQHF,TGTGCCATCAGTGATGGGGGGACTCAGCCCCAGCATTTT
.,.,TRBV27,TRBJ2-5,CASGRRETQYF,TGTGCCAGCGGAAGGCGGGAGACCCAGTACTTC
few,TRBD2,TRBV7-9,TRBJ2-7,CASARLADYEQYF,TGTGCCAGCGCCAGACTAGCGGACTACGAGCAGTACTTC
.,.,TRBV2,TRBJ2-3,CASSEQRDTQYF,TGTGCCAGCAGTGAACAAAGGGATACGCAGTATTTT
.,TRBD2,TRBV5-1,TRBJ2-1,CASSLPGGRYSYNEQFF,TGCGCCAGCAGCTTACCGGGCGGGAGGTACTCCTACAATGAGCAGTTCTTC
.,.,TRBV11-3,TRBJ2-1,CASSLEGGVLIDEQFF,TGTGCCAGCAGCTTAGAGGGCGGGGTCCTTATAGATGAGCAGTTCTTC
.,.,TRBV18,TRBJ1-1,CASSPLRGAGGAFF,TGTGCCAGCTCACCTCTTAGGGGGGCCGGAGGGGCTTTCTTT
.,.,TRBV11-3,TRBJ2-5,CASSPGGPRQETQYF,TGTGCCAGCAGCCCCGGGGGGCCTCGCCAAGAGACCCAGTACTTC
.,.,TRBV28,TRBJ2-1,CASSPRGRHNEQFF,TGTGCCAGCAGTCCACGAGGGAGACACAATGAGCAGTTCTTC
.,TRBD2,TRBV10-3,TRBJ2-1,CAISDRGLAGPYNEQFF,TGTGCCATCAGTGACCGGGGACTAGCGGGACCCTACAATGAGCAGTTCTTC
.,.,TRBV7-3,TRBJ2-1,CASSLTGAGYNEQFF,TGTGCCAGCAGCTTAACGGGGGCCGGGTACAATGAGCAGTTCTTC
few,.,TRBV25-1,TRBJ2-2,CASGLRAGELFF,TGTGCCAGCGGCCTGAGGGCCGGGGAGCTGTTTTTT